These 20 T cell receptor beta chains came from one sample sequenced in a study of T and B cells in COVID-19 patients. TRB was amplified from approximately 250-500 ng of blood genomic DNA. BIOMED2 TRB-A/B primer pools were used in multiplex TRB PCR. TCRdb re-derived calls from the multiplex PCR reads in MiXCR, one entry per CDR3 protein. In the table there are 15,000 or so distinct CDR3 sequences, around a quarter of which are singletons. The sequencing sample was made of blood. The receptors were gathered from a human donor who had recovered from COVID-19.

V and J are TRBV7-9 and TRBJ1-6; the D gene is possibly TRBD1 (5 bases). The CDR3 contains 16 residues. The V end was cut by 5 bases, the J end by 5 bases, with 16 bases between. CDR1 SEHNR and CDR2 FQNEAQ come from the germline V gene (reference sequence). The CDR3 DNA follows: TGTGCCAGCAGCCCCTCTGGTGCAGGGAATAATTCACCCCTCCACTTT. Its protein is CASSPSGAGNNSPLHF.

Written as DNA, the CDR3 is TGTGCCAGCCGCGCGGACTCTCTCTCCTACGAGCAGTACTTC. Its protein is CASRADSLSYEQYF. The rearrangement uses TRBV7-9 and TRBJ2-5, with D possibly TRBD2 on 5 matching bases. Gene TRBJ2-7 matches the end of the DNA better, so the J call may be wrong. The CDR3 has 14 amino acids. The germline V gene encodes CDR1 SEHNR and CDR2 FQNEAQ (reference sequence).

This chain links TRBV6-5 with TRBJ1-6; TRBD1 agrees at 8 bases. The V gene's germline CDR1 is MNHEY and CDR2 SVGAGI. This CDR3 region has 13 residues. Trimming removed 6 bases from V and 7 bases from J; junction bases left unmatched: 2. DNA of the CDR3: TGTGCCAGCAGGACAGGGGAAAATTCACCCCTCCACTTT. Protein sequence: CASRTGENSPLHF.

This clonotype was seen a handful of times. The V call is TRBV27, the J call TRBJ1-2, with 7 positions matching TRBD1. The CDR3 extends over 15 amino acids. Germline values: CDR1 MNHEY, CDR2 SMNVEV (reference sequence). Unmatched junction bases numbered 6, after V lost 3 bases and J lost 2 bases. DNA for the CDR3: TGTGCCAGCAGTTTTCGGACAGGTTTAAACTATGGCTACACCTTC. Protein product: CASSFRTGLNYGYTF.

The chain is built from TRBV6-5 and TRBJ2-5; 12 positions match TRBD2. CDR3 length: 19 residues. The trim removed 4 bases at V and 4 bases at J, leaving 16 bases unmatched. The germline gives CDR1 MNHEY, CDR2 SVGAGI. CDR3: CASSSWASGRAVPAETQYF. For the CDR3, the DNA is TGTGCCAGCAGTTCCTGGGCTAGCGGGAGGGCCGTACCGGCAGAGACCCAGTACTTC.

The chain employs TRBV5-1 and TRBJ2-7, with D possibly TRBD2 on 6 matching bases. This CDR3 comprises 14 residues. Trimming pared 3 bases from V and 3 bases from J, leaving 13 bases between. Germline V gives CDR1 SGHRS, CDR2 YFSETQ. This CDR3 reads CASSSAGSSYEQYF. CDR3 DNA sequence: TGCGCCAGCAGCTCCGCGGGGTCGAGCTACGAGCAGTACTTC.

The table lists this clonotype with a few counts. The chain links TRBV6-6 to TRBJ1-1, with 7 bases aligning to TRBD1. The CDR3 contains 12 residues. In germline, CDR1 is MNHNY, CDR2 SVGAGI (reference sequence). V shed 6 bases, J shed 6 bases, and the junction held 4 bases outside the gene matches. CDR3 protein: CASSHRGAEAFF. CDR3 bases: TGTGCCAGCAGCCACAGGGGCGCTGAAGCTTTCTTT.

V gene TRBV7-2 combines with J gene TRBJ1-5; TRBD1 matches at 11 bases. Germline assignment: CDR1 SGHTA and CDR2 FQGNSA. The V gene end was trimmed by 1 base and the J gene end by 12 bases; junction bases not matched to a gene: 20. This CDR3 is built from 19 residues. For the CDR3, the DNA is TGTGCCAGCAGCTTAGAGGGACAGGGGGTCTTTACCCACCGGAGGCTCCAGCATTTT. Translated: CASSLEGQGVFTHRRLQHF.

The sample holds one count of this clonotype. The conserved phenylalanine or tryptophan is not found at the CDR3 terminus, so this likely reflects a read error. The chain links TRBV19 to TRBJ1-1, with D possibly TRBD1 on 5 matching bases. The CDR3 has 15 amino acids. Trimming cost V 2 bases and J 4 bases, with 14 bases left between them. CDR1 is LNHDA and CDR2 is SQIVND in the germline V gene (reference sequence). CDR3: CASSISLGESTEAFL. Here the CDR3 DNA reads TGTGCCAGTAGTATAAGCTTGGGGGAGTCCACTGAAGCTTTCTTA.

This clonotype occurred a few times. This rearrangement joins TRBV20-1 to TRBJ1-4, with no clear D. V lost 5 bases and J 3 bases, leaving 13 bases between the germline ends. CDR1 is DFQATT and CDR2 is SNEGSKA in the germline V gene (reference sequence). The CDR3 consists of 14 residues. The CDR3 is CSACPEASNEKLFF. DNA of the CDR3: TGCAGTGCTTGCCCAGAGGCCTCTAATGAAAAACTGTTTTTT.

The sample holds many counts of this clonotype. The chain employs TRBV5-6 and TRBJ2-7, with D possibly matching TRBD2 (5 bases). CDR1 and CDR2 (germline): SGHDT, YYEEEE. V was pared by 4 bases and J by 2 bases, with 13 bases between. This CDR3 has 14 amino acids. The CDR3 spells CASSPGRVPYEQYF. The CDR3 DNA reads TGTGCCAGCAGCCCTGGGCGGGTACCCTACGAGCAGTACTTC.

This clonotype was found a few times. The chain combines TRBV5-1 with TRBJ1-2, with 7 bases matching TRBD1. V lost 5 bases and J lost 4; bases outside the gene matches: 5. This CDR3 is 13 amino acids long. CDR1 is SGHRS, CDR2 YFSETQ, per germline. The CDR3 nucleotides read TGCGCCAGCAGTGGGACAGCTGTCTATGGCTACACCTTC. Amino acids: CASSGTAVYGYTF.

The chain employs TRBV12-3 or TRBV12-4 and TRBJ2-7; 8 bases are a match to TRBD1. The junction had 11 bases not matched to a gene; V was cut back by 8 bases and J by 5 bases. This CDR3 is built from 14 residues. CDR3 sequence: CASLEVGQGDEQYF. Here the CDR3 DNA reads TGTGCCAGCCTCGAGGTAGGACAGGGCGACGAGCAGTACTTC.

The sample holds many counts of this clonotype. The rearrangement uses TRBV19 and TRBJ1-1; D possibly corresponds to TRBD1 (6 bases). Germline V gene sequence: CDR1 LNHDA, CDR2 SQIVND (reference sequence). The CDR3 spans 15 residues. V lost 5 bases and J lost 1, with 14 bases in between. CDR3 protein: CASSSLRTANTEAFF. The CDR3, as DNA: TGTGCCAGTAGTTCGCTACGGACAGCGAACACTGAAGCTTTCTTT.

This clonotype was found a few times. The chain carries TRBV6-4 and TRBJ2-1; TRBD2 matches at 12 bases. The V and J ends lost 4 bases and 6 bases, in that order; junction bases with no gene match: 4. The CDR3 covers 15 residues. Germline V gene data show CDR1 as MRHNA and CDR2 as SNTAGT. The chain's CDR3 is CASSALAGGLNEQFF. CDR3 nucleotide sequence: TGTGCCAGCAGTGCCCTAGCGGGGGGGCTCAATGAGCAGTTCTTC.

This clonotype is labeled as medium-sized (0.01 to 0.1%). This rearrangement joins TRBV5-6 to TRBJ2-1; D gene uncertain. CDR1 SGHDT and CDR2 YYEEEE come from the germline V gene. Trimming pared 0 bases from V and 8 bases from J, leaving 9 bases between. CDR3 length equals 13 residues. CDR3 in DNA: TGTGCCAGCAGCTTGGTGGATAGACATGAGCAGTTCTTC. Amino acids: CASSLVDRHEQFF.

Ten or more counts support this clonotype. V usage is TRBV19 and J usage is TRBJ1-1; D is unresolved. CDR1 and CDR2 (germline): LNHDA, SQIVND (reference sequence). The V gene lost 5 bases and the J gene lost 5 bases, with 12 bases spanning the gap. CDR3 size: 13 residues. The CDR3 coding sequence is TGTGCCAGTAGTCTGGCTTCGGGGACTGAAGCTTTCTTT. This sequence encodes CASSLASGTEAFF.

This chain uses TRBV12-3 or TRBV12-4 with TRBJ2-5, with TRBD2 as a possible D gene (7 bases). Trimming left V 4 bases short and J 4 bases short, with 25 bases between. The CDR3 consists of 18 residues. The CDR3 nucleotides are TGTGCCAGCAGTTCTCGAGCTTTAGAGGGGGGGCTGGGAGAGACCCAGTACTTC. It specifies CASSSRALEGGLGETQYF.

This sequence joins TRBV7-2 and TRBJ2-2; weak D call: TRBD1 (6 bases). Deletions cut 8 bases from V and 1 base from J, with 14 bases between. CDR1 is SGHTA, CDR2 FQGNSA, per germline. This CDR3 comprises 15 residues. CDR3 sequence: CASLLGGRNTGELFF. The CDR3 bases are TGTGCCAGCCTGCTAGGGGGTCGGAACACCGGGGAGCTGTTTTTT.

This chain uses TRBV20-1 with TRBJ2-3; 13 bases match TRBD2. From germline, CDR1 is DFQATT and CDR2 SNEGSKA (reference sequence). The CDR3 covers 17 residues. Germline trimming cut 5 bases from V and 0 bases from J; bases unmatched to any gene: 8. CDR3 DNA sequence: TGCAGTGCTTCGGGCCAGACTAGCGGGGGGAGCACAGATACGCAGTATTTT. Translating it yields CSASGQTSGGSTDTQYF.